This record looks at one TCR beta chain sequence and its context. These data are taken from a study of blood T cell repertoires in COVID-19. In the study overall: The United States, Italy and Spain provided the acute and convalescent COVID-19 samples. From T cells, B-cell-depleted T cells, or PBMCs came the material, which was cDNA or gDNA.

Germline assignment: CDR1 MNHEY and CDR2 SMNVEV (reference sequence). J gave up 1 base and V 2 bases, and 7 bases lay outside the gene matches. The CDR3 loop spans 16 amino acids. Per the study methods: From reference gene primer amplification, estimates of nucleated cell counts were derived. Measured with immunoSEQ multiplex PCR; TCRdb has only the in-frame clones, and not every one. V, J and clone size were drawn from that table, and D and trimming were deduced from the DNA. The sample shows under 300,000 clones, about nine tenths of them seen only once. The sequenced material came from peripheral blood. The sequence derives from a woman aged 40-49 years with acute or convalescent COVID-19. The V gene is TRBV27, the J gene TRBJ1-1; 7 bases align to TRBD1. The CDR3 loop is CASSLLTGVGNTEAFF. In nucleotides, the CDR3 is TGTGCCAGCAGTTTACTTACAGGGGTGGGGAACACTGAAGCTTTCTTT.